Shown below are 10 T cell receptor beta chains from a single sample sequenced in a study of molecular identifiers for immune sequencing clone quantification (dated by TCRdb to between 2017 and 2018). Library preparation used PCR. TCRdb shows the sequencer as NextSeq 500. TCRdb reworked the public reads: Q25 trimming with fastp, MiXCR clone assembly, productive beta chains retained. Identical CDR3 protein sequences are pooled into one entry, listed with their most common genes and DNA. The sample table lists approximately 500,000 distinct CDR3 sequences, roughly 24% of them with a count of one. The ten largest clones take up 0.7% to 0.9% of the sample. The material sequenced was naive CD8+ T cells from blood, with Jurkat cell RNA spiked in. This sample's cell subset or site label indicates: FACS-sorted CD8+CD4-CCR7+CD45RA+ naive T cells. These receptors all stem from a human donor in good health. Some libraries in this study had Jurkat cell RNA spiked in.

This clonotype was counted many times. This chain links TRBV29-1 with TRBJ2-3; D remains ambiguous. CDR1 is SQVTM and CDR2 is ANQGSEA in the germline V gene. CDR3 length: 10 residues. V was cut by 3 bases and J by 4 bases, with 2 bases left in between. In nucleotides, the CDR3 is TGCAGCGTTGAGTCAGATACGCAGTATTTT. This encodes CSVESDTQYF.

This clonotype has more than one count but fewer than ten. The chain carries TRBV18 and TRBJ1-6; D is unclear. Per germline, CDR1 KGHSH and CDR2 LQKENI. The CDR3 has 18 residues. Trimming removed 3 bases from V and 5 bases from J, with 20 bases in between. CDR3 sequence reads: CASSPGLYHDPNNSPLHF. Here the CDR3 DNA reads TGTGCCAGCTCACCGGGCCTTTATCACGACCCAAATAATTCACCCCTCCACTTT.

This chain uses TRBV7-9 with TRBJ1-3; no clear D gene. The CDR3 length is 19 residues. Per the germline V gene, CDR1 is SEHNR and CDR2 is FQNEAQ (reference sequence). V shed 2 bases and J shed 0 bases, with 20 bases lying between them. The CDR3 DNA reads TGTGCCAGCAGCTTATTTCTCGGGATGGCGTTCCTCTCTGGAAACACCATATATTTT. This encodes CASSLFLGMAFLSGNTIYF. Complete variable domain (other parts from reference TRBV7-9 and TRBJ1-3): DTGVSQNPRHKITKRGQNVTFRCDPISEHNRLYWYRQTLGQGPEFLTYFQNEAQLEKSRLLSDRFSAERPKGSFSTLEIQRTEQGDSAMYLCASSLFLGMAFLSGNTIYFGEGSWLTVV.

This clonotype occurred a few times. V gene TRBV19 combines with J gene TRBJ2-1; D is unresolved. The germline CDR1 and CDR2 sequences are LNHDA and SQIVND (reference sequence). The length of the CDR3 is 16 residues. Trimming cost V 0 bases and J 4 bases, with 13 bases left between them. CDR3 DNA sequence: TGTGCCAGTAGTATAGATCTTATTGGCACTTACAATGAGCAGTTCTTC. Protein: CASSIDLIGTYNEQFF.

This clonotype occurred a few times. The chain recombines TRBV4-3 with TRBJ2-7; D possibly corresponds to TRBD2 (6 bases). Germline V gene lookup returns CDR1 LGHNA and CDR2 YSLEER. The CDR3 spans 15 residues. V was shortened by 0 bases and J by 4 bases, with 13 bases between the two germline ends. The CDR3 region is CASSQEQMRGYEQYF. DNA of the CDR3: TGCGCCAGCAGCCAAGAACAGATGCGGGGTTACGAGCAGTACTTC.

In its sample, this clonotype was seen a few times. The chain has TRBV6-5 and TRBJ1-2; D is unclear. V was clipped by 6 bases and J by 7 bases, with 21 bases between them. The germline V gene has CDR1 MNHEY and CDR2 SVGAGI. The CDR3 runs 15 residues. CDR3 coding DNA: TGTGCCAGCAGCCAGATGGGAGGCGGTACCGGTGGCTACACCTTC. It translates to CASSQMGGGTGGYTF.

This clonotype was found a few times. V usage is TRBV20-1 and J usage is TRBJ2-7, with TRBD2 matching over 8 bases. Germline V gene data show CDR1 as DFQATT and CDR2 as SNEGSKA (reference sequence). The junction had 3 bases not matched to a gene; V was cut back by 2 bases and J by 3 bases. The CDR3 is 13 amino acids. CDR3 amino acids: CSARLAGFYEQYF. CDR3 nucleotide sequence: TGCAGTGCTAGATTAGCGGGATTCTACGAGCAGTACTTC.

This clonotype has a handful of counts. This chain joins TRBV11-2 and TRBJ2-5; TRBD2 matches 7 bases. The J segment lost 5 bases and the V segment lost 5 bases, leaving 11 bases of the junction unmatched. The germline V gene encodes CDR1 SGHAT and CDR2 FQNNGV. This CDR3 is 15 amino acids long. The CDR3 is CASSSMSRGVETQYF. In DNA form, the CDR3 reads TGTGCCAGCAGCAGTATGAGCCGGGGGGTCGAGACCCAGTACTTC.

This clonotype turned up a few times. The V and J genes are TRBV7-9 and TRBJ1-1, with D unresolved. The ends were cut back, 2 bases at V and 11 bases at J, with 18 bases in the middle. Germline loops: CDR1 SEHNR, CDR2 FQNEAQ (reference sequence). CDR3 length: 14 residues. The CDR3 DNA follows: TGTGCCAGCAGCTTAACCAGCTCATCCGAAACGGCTTTCTTT. Its translation: CASSLTSSSETAFF.

The rearrangement links TRBV30 to TRBJ2-3, with a weak D call TRBD2 (10 bases). CDR3 length equals 20 residues. Trimming took off 3 bases at V and 8 bases at J, with 36 bases between the two ends. CDR1 is GTSNPN and CDR2 is SVGIG in the germline V gene (reference sequence). This chain's CDR3 is CAWRNTGGEGTSVVLGTQYF. CDR3 DNA sequence: TGTGCCTGGAGGAACACAGGGGGCGAGGGGACTAGCGTCGTCCTCGGTACGCAGTATTTT.